This TCR beta chain originates from a study of blood T cell repertoires in COVID-19. Across the study: Samples came from the United States, Italy and Spain, spanning acute and convalescent COVID-19. The cDNA or gDNA used as material had been derived from T cells, B-cell-depleted T cells, or PBMCs.

V lost 0 bases and J 3 bases, leaving 6 bases between the germline ends. Germline CDR1 reads SGDLS; CDR2 reads YYNGEE. The CDR3 consists of 14 residues. Source study methods: By means of reference gene primer amplification, nucleated cell counts were estimated. Libraries were prepared by immunoSEQ multiplex PCR; TCRdb keeps only in-frame clonotypes and omits some of them. That table gives V, J and clone size, and the DNA gave D and trimming. Among some 66,000 clones listed, more than 70% were seen once. This TCR came from a man aged 50 to 59 with active COVID-19. The chain carries TRBV9 and TRBJ2-2; no reliable D call. Sequencing input: peripheral blood. The CDR3 sequence is CASSVAVDTGELFF. The CDR3 DNA reads as TGTGCCAGCAGCGTAGCAGTGGACACCGGGGAGCTGTTTTTT.